This passage covers 8 T cell receptor beta chains from one sample sequenced in a study of shared clonotypes between healthy human individuals. Method: immunoSEQ multiplex PCR; TCRdb's copy keeps in-frame clones and lacks some. The table shows some 500,000 clones, with approximately 77% occurring only once. Sequenced: PBMCs. The receptor set was obtained from a woman aged 40 to 50 in good health. Some clones in this sample may be carry-over from other donors' samples.

This chain uses TRBV5-1 with TRBJ1-3; D unclear. V gave up 0 bases and J gave up 4 bases, with 11 bases separating them. Per germline, CDR1 SGHRS and CDR2 YFSETQ. The CDR3 is made up of 15 amino acids. The CDR3 loop is CASSLAPTLGNTIYF. CDR3 in DNA: TGCGCCAGCAGCTTGGCCCCGACGCTAGGAAACACCATATATTTT.

The chain couples TRBV28 to TRBJ1-1, with unresolved D. V lost 6 bases, J lost 4 bases, and 12 bases lay in between. Germline loops: CDR1 MDHEN, CDR2 SYDVKM. The CDR3 contains 13 residues. The CDR3 region is CASRVTVGTEAFF. The DNA of the CDR3 is TGTGCCAGCAGGGTGACGGTGGGCACTGAAGCTTTCTTT.

The rearrangement uses TRBV4-1 and TRBJ1-5, with TRBD1 matching 7 bases. V was pared by 1 base and J by 0 bases, with 3 bases of the junction left unmatched. Germline CDR1 MGHRA, CDR2 YSYEKL. This CDR3 has 16 residues. In DNA, the CDR3 is TGCGCCAGCAGCCAAGGACAGGGAGATAGCAATCAGCCCCAGCATTTT. Its protein is CASSQGQGDSNQPQHF.

The CDR3 DNA reads TGTGCCAGCACTCTGGGGGGTACTGGGGCCAACGTCCTGACTTTC. This sequence encodes CASTLGGTGANVLTF. The chain is built from TRBV6-5 and TRBJ2-6; a weak D match, TRBD2 (6 bases). Trimming removed 7 bases from V and 2 bases from J, with 12 bases in between. This CDR3 region has 15 residues. Germline V gives CDR1 MNHEY, CDR2 SVGAGI.

This clone was counted once. The gene calls are TRBV6-5 and TRBJ2-7; 10 nucleotides agree with TRBD1. Trimming cost V 4 bases and J 4 bases; bases outside gene matches: 7. The CDR3 is 15 amino acids. The germline V gene has CDR1 MNHEY and CDR2 SVGAGI. The CDR3 is CASSSTGGARYEQYF. The CDR3 DNA is TGTGCCAGCAGTTCGACAGGGGGCGCCCGGTACGAGCAGTACTTC.

This chain joins TRBV7-2 and TRBJ2-1; TRBD2 might be the D (6 bases). The CDR3 spans 14 residues. The germline V gene has CDR1 SGHTA and CDR2 FQGNSA. V was pared by 6 bases and J by 3 bases, with 12 bases between. The CDR3, as DNA: TGTGCCAGCAGTTCACCGGGACTCTACAATGAGCAGTTCTTC. This translates into CASSSPGLYNEQFF.

This chain uses TRBV7-9 with TRBJ1-4; D possibly corresponds to TRBD1 (5 bases). The CDR3 covers 13 residues. Trimming cost V 1 base and J 13 bases, with 13 bases left between them. Germline CDR1 and CDR2: SEHNR and FQNEAQ (reference sequence). In nucleotides, the CDR3 is TGTGCCAGCAGCTTAGGTGGGCAGGGTAGACTGTTTTTT. This gives the protein CASSLGGQGRLFF.

The V gene is TRBV6-6, the J gene TRBJ2-7; D is unclear. This CDR3 comprises 13 residues. Germline V gene lookup returns CDR1 MNHNY and CDR2 SVGAGI (reference sequence). Trimming stripped 5 bases from V and 5 bases from J, with 13 bases between. CDR3 bases: TGTGCCAGCAGTCGCATCGTGGGCCACGAGCAGTACTTC. This translates into CASSRIVGHEQYF.